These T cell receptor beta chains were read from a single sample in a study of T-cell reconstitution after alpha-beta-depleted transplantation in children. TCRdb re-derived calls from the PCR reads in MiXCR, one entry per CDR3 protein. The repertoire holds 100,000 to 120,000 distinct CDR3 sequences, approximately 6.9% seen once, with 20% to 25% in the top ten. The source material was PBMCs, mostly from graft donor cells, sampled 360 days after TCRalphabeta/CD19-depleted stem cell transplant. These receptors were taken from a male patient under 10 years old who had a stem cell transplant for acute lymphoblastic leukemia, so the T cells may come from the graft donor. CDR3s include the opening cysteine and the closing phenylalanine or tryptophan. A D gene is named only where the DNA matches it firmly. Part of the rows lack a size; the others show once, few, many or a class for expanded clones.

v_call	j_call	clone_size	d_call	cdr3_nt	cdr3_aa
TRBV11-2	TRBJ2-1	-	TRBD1	TGTGCCAGCAGCTTAGACGCCCTGACAGGGTTCTCCTACAATGAGCAGTTCTTC	CASSLDALTGFSYNEQFF
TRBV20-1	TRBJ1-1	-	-	TGCAGTGCTCCCCCCCCCAGAGGAACTGAAGCTTTCTTT	CSAPPPRGTEAFF
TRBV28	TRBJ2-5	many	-	TGTGCCAGCAGTCTAGGGGGAAGCGGGACCCAGTACTTC	CASSLGGSGTQYF
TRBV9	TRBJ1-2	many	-	TGTGCCAGCAGCGTAGCCCTCTCTAACTATGGCTACACCTTC	CASSVALSNYGYTF
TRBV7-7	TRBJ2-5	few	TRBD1	TGTGCTAGCAGCTCCGGGACAGGGGGGGGAGAGACCCAGTACTTC	CASSSGTGGGETQYF
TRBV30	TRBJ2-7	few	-	TGTGCCTGGAGTGCGGGGACAAGAGCCCCCTACGAGCAGTACTTC	CAWSAGTRAPYEQYF
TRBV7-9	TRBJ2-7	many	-	TGTGCCAGCAGACGGACCTCACCGGGGGAGCAGTACTTC	CASRRTSPGEQYF
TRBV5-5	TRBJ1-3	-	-	TGTGCCAGCACTTTCTCCAGGGGAGCTGGAAACACCATATATTTT	CASTFSRGAGNTIYF
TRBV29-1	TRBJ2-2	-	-	TGCAGCGTTGCACTCACCGGGGAGCTGTTTTTT	CSVALTGELFF
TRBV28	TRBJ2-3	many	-	TGTGCCAGCAGTTTGGGTGGGAGCGAGACAGATACGCAGTATTTT	CASSLGGSETDTQYF
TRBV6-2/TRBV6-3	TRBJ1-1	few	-	TGTGCCAGCAGTTACGAAGGGAGAAGTAACACTGAAGCTTTCTTT	CASSYEGRSNTEAFF
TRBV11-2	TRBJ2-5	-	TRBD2	TGTGCCAGCAGCTTCGGGGGGGCCGGGGAGACCCAGTACTTC	CASSFGGAGETQYF
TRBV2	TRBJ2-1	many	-	TGTGCCAGCAGTGACGTCCTCAATGAGCAGTTCTTC	CASSDVLNEQFF
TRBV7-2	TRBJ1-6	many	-	TGTGCCAGCAGCTTTCGTAATTCACCCCTCCACTTT	CASSFRNSPLHF
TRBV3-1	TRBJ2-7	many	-	TGTGCCAGCAGCCCCCCAGGAGGGAGCTCCTACGAGCAGTACTTC	CASSPPGGSSYEQYF
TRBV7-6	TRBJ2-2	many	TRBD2	TGTGCCAGCAGCCTAGCGGGAAGTCTCGGGGAGCTGTTTTTT	CASSLAGSLGELFF
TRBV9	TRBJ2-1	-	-	TGTGCCAGCAGCGTAGAAACCTCGTTTAGGGGCGACAATGAGCAGTTCTTC	CASSVETSFRGDNEQFF
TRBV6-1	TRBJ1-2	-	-	TGTGCCAGCAGTGAAGCGTGGCAGTCTCTTAACTATGGCTACACCTTC	CASSEAWQSLNYGYTF
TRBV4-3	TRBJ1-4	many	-	TGCGCCAGCAGCCTCGGTCGTGAAAAACTGTTTTTT	CASSLGREKLFF
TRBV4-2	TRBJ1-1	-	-	TGTGCCAGCAGCCAAGTAACCGGCGCTGAAGCTTTCTTT	CASSQVTGAEAFF
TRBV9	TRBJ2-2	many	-	TGTGCCAGCAGCGTACCCCTGACTAGAGTGAACACCGGGGAGCTGTTTTTT	CASSVPLTRVNTGELFF
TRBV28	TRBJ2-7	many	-	TGTGCCACCCAAAGTGGTCGGATTCCATCCTACGAGCAGTACTTC	CATQSGRIPSYEQYF
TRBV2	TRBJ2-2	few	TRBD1	TGTGCCAGCAGGCCCGGACAGGGCAGGGGCACCGGGGAGCTGTTTTTT	CASRPGQGRGTGELFF
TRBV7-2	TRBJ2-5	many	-	TGTGCCAGCAGCTTAGCACGGGGACTCCAAGAGACCCAGTACTTC	CASSLARGLQETQYF
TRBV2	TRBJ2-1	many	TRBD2	TGTGCCAGCACTCCCGGGACTAGCGGGAGCTCCTACAATGAGCAGTTCTTC	CASTPGTSGSSYNEQFF
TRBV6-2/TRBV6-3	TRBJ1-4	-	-	TGTGCCAGCACCGGACGGATTTCTAATGAAAAACTGTTTTTT	CASTGRISNEKLFF
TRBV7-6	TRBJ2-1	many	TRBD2	TGTGCCAGCAGCTGGAAGCGGGAGCCCTACAATGAGCAGTTCTTC	CASSWKREPYNEQFF